This T cell receptor (beta chain) stems from a study of T cell responses to AZD1222 COVID-19 vaccine. Study overall: Second-dose recipients at about 4 or about 12 weeks were treated as one pooled group. Study-level results: The span of vaccine-associated CD4 TCRs extended across spike, with dominance at 160-218 and 743-854. Reports indicate that nearly half of spike-specific TCRs are directed at unmutated variant regions. Only after the peak T cell response were repertoires sampled.

The assay was immunoSEQ multiplex PCR, and TCRdb's table has in-frame clones only and misses some. In the table there are tens of thousands of clones, more than 85% of which are singletons. Trimming at V came to 5 bases and at J to 1 base, leaving 2 bases not matched to a gene. Germline V CDR1 and CDR2: KGHDR, SFDVKD. The CDR3 runs 15 residues. The count of this clone is one. Antigen: not known. The rearrangement links TRBV24-1 to TRBJ2-3, with 10 bases fitting TRBD1. The clonotype comes from an adult in good health. The specimen was peripheral blood, collected on day 0 of AZD1222 vaccination. CDR3 region: CATSVGTGGTDTQYF. The CDR3 DNA reads TGTGCCACCAGTGTCGGGACAGGGGGCACAGATACGCAGTATTTT.